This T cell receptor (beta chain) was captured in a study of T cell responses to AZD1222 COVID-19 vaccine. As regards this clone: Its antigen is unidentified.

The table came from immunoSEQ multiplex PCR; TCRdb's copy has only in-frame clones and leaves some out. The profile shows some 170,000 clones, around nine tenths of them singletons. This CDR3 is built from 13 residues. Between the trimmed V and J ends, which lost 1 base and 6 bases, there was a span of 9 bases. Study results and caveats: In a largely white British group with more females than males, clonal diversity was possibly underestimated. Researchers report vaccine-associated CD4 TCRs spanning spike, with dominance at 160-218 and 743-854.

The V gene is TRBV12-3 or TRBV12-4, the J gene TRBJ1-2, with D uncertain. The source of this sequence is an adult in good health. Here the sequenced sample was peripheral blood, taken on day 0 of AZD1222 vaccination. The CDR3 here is CASSLGHLDGYTF. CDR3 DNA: TGTGCCAGCAGTTTAGGACATTTGGATGGCTACACCTTC.